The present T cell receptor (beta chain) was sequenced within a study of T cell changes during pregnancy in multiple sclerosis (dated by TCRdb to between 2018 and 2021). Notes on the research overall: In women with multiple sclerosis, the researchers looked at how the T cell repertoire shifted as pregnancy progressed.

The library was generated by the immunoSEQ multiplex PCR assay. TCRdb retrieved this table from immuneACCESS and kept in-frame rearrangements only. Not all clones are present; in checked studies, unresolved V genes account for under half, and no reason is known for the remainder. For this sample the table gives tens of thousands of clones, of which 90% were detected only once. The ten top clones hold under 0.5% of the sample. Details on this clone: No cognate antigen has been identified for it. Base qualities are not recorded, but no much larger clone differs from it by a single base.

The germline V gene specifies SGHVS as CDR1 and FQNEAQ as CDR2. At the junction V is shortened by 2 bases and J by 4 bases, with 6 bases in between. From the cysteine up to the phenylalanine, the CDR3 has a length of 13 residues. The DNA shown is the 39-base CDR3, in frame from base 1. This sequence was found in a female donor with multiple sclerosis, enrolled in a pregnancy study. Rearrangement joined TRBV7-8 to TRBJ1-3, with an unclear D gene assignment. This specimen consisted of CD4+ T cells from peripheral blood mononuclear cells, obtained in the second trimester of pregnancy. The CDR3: CASSLNSGNTIYF. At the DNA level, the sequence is TGTGCCAGCAGCTTAAATTCGGGAAACACCATATATTTT.